Listed below are T cell receptor beta chains from one sample, sequenced in a study of T cell responses to AZD1222 COVID-19 vaccine. Sequencing was performed with immunoSEQ multiplex PCR; in TCRdb, only in-frame clones are kept and a portion is missing. The top ten clones hold 1.5% to 2% of a sample with approximately 150,000 clones, roughly 90% of them seen once. Sequencing was performed on peripheral blood, taken 28 days after the second AZD1222 dose. These receptor sequences come from an adult who received the AZD1222 COVID-19 vaccine. Both conserved end residues are part of each CDR3. The D gene is left open where the match is weak.

d_gene: TRBD1; v_gene: TRBV29-1; j_gene: TRBJ2-7; CDR3aa: CSVGPLWTGGSYEQYF
d_gene: NA; v_gene: TRBV9; j_gene: TRBJ2-1; CDR3aa: CASSVYAANEQFF
d_gene: NA; v_gene: TRBV30; j_gene: TRBJ2-7; CDR3aa: CAWSRDTSYEQYF
d_gene: NA; v_gene: TRBV30; j_gene: TRBJ1-2; CDR3aa: CAWSGPAWGGYTF
d_gene: NA; v_gene: TRBV15; j_gene: TRBJ2-1; CDR3aa: CATSRDLRGWHEQFF
d_gene: NA; v_gene: TRBV7-8; j_gene: TRBJ1-3; CDR3aa: CASSLVTGLAGNTIYF
d_gene: NA; v_gene: TRBV18; j_gene: TRBJ1-3; CDR3aa: CASSPPSRISGNTIYF
d_gene: NA; v_gene: TRBV7-9; j_gene: TRBJ1-6; CDR3aa: CASSSSLDNSPLHF
d_gene: TRBD2; v_gene: TRBV2; j_gene: TRBJ2-1; CDR3aa: CASSEVRGGDNEQFF
d_gene: NA; v_gene: TRBV6-5; j_gene: TRBJ1-2; CDR3aa: CASSYSTGRIDYGYTF
d_gene: NA; v_gene: TRBV28; j_gene: TRBJ1-1; CDR3aa: CASKEDLKAFF
d_gene: NA; v_gene: TRBV12-3/TRBV12-4; j_gene: TRBJ2-7; CDR3aa: CASSPQGYEQYF
d_gene: TRBD1; v_gene: TRBV2; j_gene: TRBJ2-1; CDR3aa: CARSWTGDYNEQFF
d_gene: NA; v_gene: TRBV9; j_gene: TRBJ2-2; CDR3aa: CASSEGKITGELFF
d_gene: NA; v_gene: TRBV7-2; j_gene: TRBJ2-1; CDR3aa: CASSLQGQLSYNEQFF
d_gene: NA; v_gene: TRBV10-2; j_gene: TRBJ1-2; CDR3aa: CASSAGLNNYGYTF